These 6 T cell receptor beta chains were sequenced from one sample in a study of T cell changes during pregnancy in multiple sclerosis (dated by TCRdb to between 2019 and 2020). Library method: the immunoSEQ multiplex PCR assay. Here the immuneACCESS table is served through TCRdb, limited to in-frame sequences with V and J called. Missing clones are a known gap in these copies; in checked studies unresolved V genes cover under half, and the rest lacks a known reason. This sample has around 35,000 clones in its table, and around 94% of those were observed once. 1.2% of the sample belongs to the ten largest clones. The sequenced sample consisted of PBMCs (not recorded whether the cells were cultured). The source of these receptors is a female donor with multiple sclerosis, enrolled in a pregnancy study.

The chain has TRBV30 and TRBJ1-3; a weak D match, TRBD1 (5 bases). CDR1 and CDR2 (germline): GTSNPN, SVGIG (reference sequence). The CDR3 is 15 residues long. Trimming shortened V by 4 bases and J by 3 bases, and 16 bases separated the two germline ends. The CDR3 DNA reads TGTGCCTGGAAGTGGAGGGGCAGTCGTGGAAACACCATATATTTT. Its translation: CAWKWRGSRGNTIYF.

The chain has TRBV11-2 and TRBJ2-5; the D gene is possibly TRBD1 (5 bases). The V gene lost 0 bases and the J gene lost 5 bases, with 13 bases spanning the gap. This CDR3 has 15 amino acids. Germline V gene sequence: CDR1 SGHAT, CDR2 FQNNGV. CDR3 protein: CASSLDAGKVETQYF. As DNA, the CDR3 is TGTGCCAGCAGCTTAGACGCAGGGAAGGTCGAGACCCAGTACTTC.

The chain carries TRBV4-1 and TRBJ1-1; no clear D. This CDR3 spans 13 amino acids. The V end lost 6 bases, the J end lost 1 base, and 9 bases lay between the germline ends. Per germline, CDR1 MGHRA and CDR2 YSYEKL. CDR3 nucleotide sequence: TGCGCCAGCAGTTACGGGAGGAACACTGAAGCTTTCTTT. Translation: CASSYGRNTEAFF.

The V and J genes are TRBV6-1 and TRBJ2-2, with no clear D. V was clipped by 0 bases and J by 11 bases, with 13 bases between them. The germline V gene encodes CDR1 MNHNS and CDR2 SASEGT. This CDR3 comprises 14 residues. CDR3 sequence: CASSEAPKLGELFF. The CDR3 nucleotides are TGTGCCAGCAGTGAAGCCCCCAAGCTAGGAGAGCTGTTTTTT.

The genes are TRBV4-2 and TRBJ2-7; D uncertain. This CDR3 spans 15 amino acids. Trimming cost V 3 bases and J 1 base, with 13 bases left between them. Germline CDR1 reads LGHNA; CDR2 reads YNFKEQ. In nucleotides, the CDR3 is TGTGCCAGCAGCCAGCCCGCAGAGGCTTCCTACGAGCAGTACTTC. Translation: CASSQPAEASYEQYF.

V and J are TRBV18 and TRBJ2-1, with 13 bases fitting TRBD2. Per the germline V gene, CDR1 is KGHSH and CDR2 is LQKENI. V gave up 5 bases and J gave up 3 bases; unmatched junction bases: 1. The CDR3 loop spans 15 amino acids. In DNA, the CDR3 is TGTGCCAGCTCAGGGACTAGCGGGATCTACAATGAGCAGTTCTTC. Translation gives CASSGTSGIYNEQFF.